This T cell receptor (beta chain) derives from a study of liver allograft versus peripheral blood T cells. Study as a whole: T cell receptor repertoires in transplanted livers were compared with those in recipients' peripheral blood. Broader study findings: There were reportedly differences between T cell receptor repertoires inside liver allografts and those in peripheral blood.

The table lists this clonotype with many counts. Antigen unknown. The CDR3 is 11 residues long. Germline loops: CDR1 LNHDA, CDR2 SQIVND (reference sequence). The ends were cut back, 6 bases at V and 11 bases at J, with 11 bases in the middle. TCRdb re-analysed the reads in MiXCR, keeping a single row per CDR3 protein. The sample lists around 12,000 distinct CDR3 sequences; approximately 17% were seen once. The V call is TRBV19, the J call TRBJ1-5, with D hard to call. The origin of this receptor is a human patient who had a liver transplant. Some of the T cells may derive from the graft donor. In DNA, the CDR3 is TGTGCCAGTAGGATCGGGATGACCCAGCATTTT. Amino acids: CASRIGMTQHF.